The 5 T cell receptor beta chains in this list originate from one sample, sequenced in a study of response to subunit inactivated influenza vaccine. TCRdb re-derived calls from the RT-PCR reads in MiXCR, one entry per CDR3 protein. The table includes 600,000 to 700,000 distinct CDR3 sequences, 14% detected once. Here the sequenced sample was PBMCs from blood, taken about 14 days before vaccination. These TCRs come from a man aged 50 to 59 who received an inactivated influenza vaccine.

CDR3 nucleotide sequence: TGTGCCAGCAGTTTGTCGGGGGGCAGGTACGAGCAGTACTTC. Translated, it gives CASSLSGGRYEQYF. This chain connects TRBV12-3 or TRBV12-4 to TRBJ2-7; possible D gene TRBD2, 7 bases. V lost 3 bases to trimming and J lost 4 bases, with 13 bases between them. The CDR3 is 14 residues long.

This clonotype was counted between two and nine times. This sequence joins TRBV7-9 and TRBJ1-1; no clear D. Trimming left V 5 bases short and J 1 base short, with 14 bases between. CDR3 length equals 15 residues. The germline gives CDR1 SEHNR, CDR2 FQNEAQ (reference sequence). The CDR3 sequence is CASSLYRSANTEAFF. DNA for the CDR3: TGTGCCAGCAGCCTATATCGATCCGCGAACACTGAAGCTTTCTTT.

This clonotype occurred a few times. J is TRBJ1-2 and V is TRBV6-4, with TRBD1 matching 10 bases. The CDR3 extends over 14 amino acids. With V trimmed by 4 bases and J by 8 bases, 7 bases remained unmatched. Germline CDR1 is MRHNA and CDR2 is SNTAGT. Written as DNA, the CDR3 is TGTGCCAGCAGTGCGGGACAGGGGCCTTACGGCTACACCTTC. It encodes CASSAGQGPYGYTF.

The gene calls are TRBV2 and TRBJ2-7; tentatively, D is TRBD1 (5 bases). The germline CDR1 and CDR2 sequences are SNHLY and FYNNEI. This CDR3 is built from 14 residues. V was cut by 6 bases and J by 1 base, with 13 bases left in between. DNA of the CDR3: TGTGCCAGCAGCCTCAGGGATTTGTCCTACGAGCAGTACTTC. Residues: CASSLRDLSYEQYF.

The chain uses TRBV29-1 and TRBJ2-7; 10 bases are shared with TRBD2. The CDR3 consists of 14 residues. The germline gives CDR1 SQVTM, CDR2 ANQGSEA. J was trimmed by 1 base and V by 5 bases; bases with no gene match: 5. The CDR3: CSVRAGGFSYEQYF. The CDR3 DNA reads as TGCAGCGTTCGAGCGGGAGGGTTTTCCTACGAGCAGTACTTC.